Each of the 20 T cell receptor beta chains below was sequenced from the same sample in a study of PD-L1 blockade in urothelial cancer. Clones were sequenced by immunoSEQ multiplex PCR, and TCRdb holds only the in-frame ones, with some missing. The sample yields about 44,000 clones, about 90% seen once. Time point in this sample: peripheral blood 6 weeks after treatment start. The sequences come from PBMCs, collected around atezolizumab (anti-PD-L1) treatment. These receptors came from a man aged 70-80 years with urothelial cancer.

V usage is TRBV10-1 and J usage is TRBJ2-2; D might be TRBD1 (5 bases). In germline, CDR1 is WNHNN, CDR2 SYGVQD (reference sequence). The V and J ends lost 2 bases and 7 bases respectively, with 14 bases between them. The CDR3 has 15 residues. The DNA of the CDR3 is TGCGCCAGCAGTGAGGATACAGGTCGGGTCGGGGAGCTGTTTTTT. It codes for CASSEDTGRVGELFF.

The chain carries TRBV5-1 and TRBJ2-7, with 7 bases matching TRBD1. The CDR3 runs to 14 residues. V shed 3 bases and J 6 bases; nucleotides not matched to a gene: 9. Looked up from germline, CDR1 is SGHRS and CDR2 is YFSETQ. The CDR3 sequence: CASSSASGTAEQYF. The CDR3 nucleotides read TGCGCCAGCAGCTCCGCCTCCGGGACAGCCGAGCAGTACTTC.

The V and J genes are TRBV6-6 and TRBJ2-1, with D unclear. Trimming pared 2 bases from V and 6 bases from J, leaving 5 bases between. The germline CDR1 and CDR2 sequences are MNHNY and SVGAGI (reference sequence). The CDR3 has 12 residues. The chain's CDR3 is CASSYSSNEQFF. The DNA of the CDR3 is TGTGCCAGCAGTTACAGCTCCAATGAGCAGTTCTTC.

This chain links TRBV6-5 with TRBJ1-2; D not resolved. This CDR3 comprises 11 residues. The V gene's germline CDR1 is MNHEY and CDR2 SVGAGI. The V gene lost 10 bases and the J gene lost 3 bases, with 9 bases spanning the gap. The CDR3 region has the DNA TGTGCCATCGGGAGGGACTATGGCTACACCTTC. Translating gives CAIGRDYGYTF.

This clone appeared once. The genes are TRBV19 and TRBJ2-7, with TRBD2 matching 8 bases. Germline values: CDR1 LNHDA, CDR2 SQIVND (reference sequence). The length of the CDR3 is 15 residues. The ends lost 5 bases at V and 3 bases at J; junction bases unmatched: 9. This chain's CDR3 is CASSGSGGVRYEQYF. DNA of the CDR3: TGTGCCAGTAGTGGGTCGGGAGGGGTCCGCTACGAGCAGTACTTC.

CDR3 bases: TGTGCCAGCAGTGAGACGTGGCAGGGTAGCGCTTTCTTT. This gives the protein CASSETWQGSAFF. This chain joins TRBV6-1 and TRBJ1-1; a weak D match, TRBD1 (5 bases). The CDR3 spans 13 residues. Deletions cut 3 bases from V and 11 bases from J, with 16 bases between. Germline V gives CDR1 MNHNS, CDR2 SASEGT.

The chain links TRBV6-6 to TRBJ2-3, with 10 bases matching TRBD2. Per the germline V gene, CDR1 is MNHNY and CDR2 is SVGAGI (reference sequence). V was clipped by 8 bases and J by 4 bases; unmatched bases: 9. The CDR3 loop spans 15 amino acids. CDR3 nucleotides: TGTGCCAGCCTGACCGTAGCGGGAGGATCAGATACGCAGTATTTT. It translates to CASLTVAGGSDTQYF.

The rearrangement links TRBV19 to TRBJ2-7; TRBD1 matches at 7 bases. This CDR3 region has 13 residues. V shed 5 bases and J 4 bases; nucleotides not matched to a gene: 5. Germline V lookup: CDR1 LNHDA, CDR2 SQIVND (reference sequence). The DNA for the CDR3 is TGTGCCAGTAGTTCCGAGACAGGGTACGAGCAGTACTTC. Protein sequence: CASSSETGYEQYF.

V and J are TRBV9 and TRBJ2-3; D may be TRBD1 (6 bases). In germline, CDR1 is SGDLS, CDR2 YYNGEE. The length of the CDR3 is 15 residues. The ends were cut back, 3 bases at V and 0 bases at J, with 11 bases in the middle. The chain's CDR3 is CASSAGGGSTDTQYF. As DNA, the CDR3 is TGTGCCAGCAGCGCTGGGGGCGGGAGCACAGATACGCAGTATTTT. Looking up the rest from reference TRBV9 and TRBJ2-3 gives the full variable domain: DSGVTQTPKHLITATGQRVTLRCSPRSGDLSVYWYQQSLDQGLQFLIQYYNGEERAKGNILERFSAQQFPDLHSELNLSSLELGDSALYFCASSAGGGSTDTQYFGPGTRLTVL.

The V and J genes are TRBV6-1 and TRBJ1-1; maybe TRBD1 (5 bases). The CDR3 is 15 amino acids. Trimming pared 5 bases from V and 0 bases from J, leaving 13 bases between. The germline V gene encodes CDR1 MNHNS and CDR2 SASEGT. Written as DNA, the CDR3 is TGTGCCAGCAGTAAATCAGGGCCACTGAACACTGAAGCTTTCTTT. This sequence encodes CASSKSGPLNTEAFF.

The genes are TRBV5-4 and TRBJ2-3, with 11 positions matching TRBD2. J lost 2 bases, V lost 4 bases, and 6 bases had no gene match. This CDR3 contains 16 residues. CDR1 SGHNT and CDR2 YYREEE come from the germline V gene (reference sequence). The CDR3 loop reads CASSIRTSGPTDTQYF. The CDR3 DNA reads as TGTGCCAGCAGCATACGGACTAGCGGGCCCACAGATACGCAGTATTTT.

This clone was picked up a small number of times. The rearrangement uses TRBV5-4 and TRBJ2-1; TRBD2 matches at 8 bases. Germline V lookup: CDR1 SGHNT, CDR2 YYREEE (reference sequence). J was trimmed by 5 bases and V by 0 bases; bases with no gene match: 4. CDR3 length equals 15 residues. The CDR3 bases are TGTGCCAGCAGCTTGGGAGGACTAGCAGACAATGAGCAGTTCTTC. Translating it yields CASSLGGLADNEQFF.

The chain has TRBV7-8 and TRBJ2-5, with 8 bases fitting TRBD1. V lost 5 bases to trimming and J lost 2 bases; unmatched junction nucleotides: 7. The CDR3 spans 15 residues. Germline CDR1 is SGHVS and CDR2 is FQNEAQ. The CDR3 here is CASSQGAGGQETQYF. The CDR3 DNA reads TGTGCCAGCAGCCAGGGGGCTGGGGGACAAGAGACCCAGTACTTC.

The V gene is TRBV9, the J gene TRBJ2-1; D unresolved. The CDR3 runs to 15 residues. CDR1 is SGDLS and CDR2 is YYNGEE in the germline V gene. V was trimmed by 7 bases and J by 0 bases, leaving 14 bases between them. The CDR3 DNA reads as TGTGCCAGCGGCCCCCTTCCAAGCTCCTACAATGAGCAGTTCTTC. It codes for CASGPLPSSYNEQFF.

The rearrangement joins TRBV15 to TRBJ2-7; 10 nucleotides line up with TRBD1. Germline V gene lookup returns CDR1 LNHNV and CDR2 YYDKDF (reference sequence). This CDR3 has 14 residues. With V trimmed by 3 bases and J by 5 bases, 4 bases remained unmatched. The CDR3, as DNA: TGTGCCACCAGCAGGCGGACAGGGGGGGACGAGCAGTACTTC. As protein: CATSRRTGGDEQYF.

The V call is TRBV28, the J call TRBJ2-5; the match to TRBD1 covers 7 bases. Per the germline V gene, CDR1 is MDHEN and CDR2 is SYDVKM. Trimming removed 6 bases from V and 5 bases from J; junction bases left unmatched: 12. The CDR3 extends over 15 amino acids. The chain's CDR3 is CASSLEGRQGETQYF. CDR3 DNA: TGTGCCAGCAGCCTCGAAGGTCGACAGGGTGAGACCCAGTACTTC.

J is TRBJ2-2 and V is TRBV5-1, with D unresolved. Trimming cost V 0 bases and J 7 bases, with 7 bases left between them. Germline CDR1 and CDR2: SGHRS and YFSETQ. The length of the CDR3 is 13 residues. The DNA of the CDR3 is TGCGCCAGCAGCTTGGATCTCCGCGGGGAGCTGTTTTTT. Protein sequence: CASSLDLRGELFF.

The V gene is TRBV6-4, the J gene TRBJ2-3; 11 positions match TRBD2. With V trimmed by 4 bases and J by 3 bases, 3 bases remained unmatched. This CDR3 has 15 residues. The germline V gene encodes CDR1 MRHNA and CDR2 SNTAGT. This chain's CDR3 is CASSGGTSGTDTQYF. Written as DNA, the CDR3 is TGTGCCAGCAGTGGCGGGACTAGCGGAACAGATACGCAGTATTTT.

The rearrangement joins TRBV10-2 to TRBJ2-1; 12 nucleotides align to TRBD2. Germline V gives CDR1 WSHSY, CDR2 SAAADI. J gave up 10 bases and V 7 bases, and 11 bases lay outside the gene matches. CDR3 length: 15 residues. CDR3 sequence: CASNTGLAGFREQFF. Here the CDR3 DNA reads TGCGCCAGCAACACCGGACTAGCGGGATTCCGGGAGCAGTTCTTC.

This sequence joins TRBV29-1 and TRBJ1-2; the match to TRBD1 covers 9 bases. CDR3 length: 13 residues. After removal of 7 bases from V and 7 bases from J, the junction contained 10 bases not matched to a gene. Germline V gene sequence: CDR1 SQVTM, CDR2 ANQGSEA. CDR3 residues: CSANQQGAGGYTF. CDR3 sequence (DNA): TGCAGCGCCAATCAACAGGGGGCAGGTGGCTACACCTTC.